This record covers a single TCR beta chain. The antigen is not known. The sample belongs to a study of T cells in localized non-small cell lung cancer. The study's findings and limits: Across samples, adjacent lung featured a median roughly 60 of the top 100 tumor clones.

Using immunoSEQ multiplex PCR, the repertoire was profiled, and TCRdb retains in-frame clones only, with some absent. The repertoire holds about 2,400 clones, with 25% to 35% as singletons. This receptor was taken from an older male donor with stage III squamous cell lung carcinoma. The sample in question was lung tumor tissue, obtained before any cancer treatment.

CDR3 coding DNA: TGTGCCAGCTCACCGGACAGCCCCGGATCGGTTAACTATGGCTACACCTTC. This sequence encodes CASSPDSPGSVNYGYTF. This sequence joins TRBV18 and TRBJ1-2; D perhaps matches TRBD1 (6 bases). The CDR3 is 17 amino acids. V lost 3 bases and J lost 1, with 18 bases in between. Germline V gives CDR1 KGHSH, CDR2 LQKENI. Based on the CDR3 plus reference TRBV18 and TRBJ1-2, the full variable domain is NAGVMQNPRHLVRRRGQEARLRCSPMKGHSHVYWYRQLPEEGLKFMVYLQKENIIDESGMPKERFSAEFPKEGPSILRIQQVVRGDSAAYFCASSPDSPGSVNYGYTFGSGTRLTVV.